This TCR beta chain stems from a study of cytomegalovirus exposure and HLA in healthy donors. As for this clone: Antigen: not known.

Germline CDR1 and CDR2: SGHTA and FQGTGA. V was trimmed by 5 bases and J by 3 bases, leaving 12 bases between them. The CDR3 length is 14 residues. Study-level results: Cytomegalovirus status, reportedly, was diagnosed with high specificity and sensitivity by the classifier. After further analysis at a later stage, 16,951 TCR beta sequences were associated with HLA alleles at 0.05 false discovery rate. In a later analysis, common viral pathogens appeared linked to several of the most significant clusters. Apparent HLA restriction characterized most CMV-associated TCR beta chains in a later analysis.

The PCR had 60 Vbeta and 13 Jbeta primers. Libraries were prepared by immunoSEQ multiplex PCR; TCRdb keeps only in-frame clonotypes and omits some of them. The sample lists about 140,000 clones, 76% occurring once. The receptor was isolated from a man between 18 and 35 years old in good health and CMV-seronegative. The J gene is TRBJ2-3, the V gene TRBV7-3; D possibly corresponds to TRBD2 (6 bases). Sequencing was performed on PBMCs. CDR3 amino acids: CASSPAGPTDTQYF. CDR3 DNA: TGTGCCAGCAGCCCAGCGGGCCCAACAGATACGCAGTATTTT.